The 4 T cell receptor beta chains presented below share a single source sample, sequenced in a study of blood T cell repertoires in COVID-19. Measured with immunoSEQ multiplex PCR; TCRdb has only the in-frame clones, and not every one. The sample holds 70,000 or so clones, over 75% seen once. The sample was peripheral blood. These receptors were collected from a woman younger than 35 with acute or convalescent COVID-19.

The J gene is TRBJ2-2, the V gene TRBV19, with 9 bases matching TRBD1. V shed 5 bases and J 2 bases; nucleotides not matched to a gene: 3. CDR3 size: 15 residues. Germline CDR1 and CDR2: LNHDA and SQIVND (reference sequence). The CDR3 bases are TGTGCCAGTAGTCCGGGACAGGGAAACACCGGGGAGCTGTTTTTT. It is translated as CASSPGQGNTGELFF.

CDR3 sequence: CASSPRVFGTDTQYF. Written as DNA, the CDR3 is TGTGCCAGCAGCCCCAGGGTCTTTGGCACAGATACGCAGTATTTT. The chain combines TRBV11-2 with TRBJ2-3; TRBD1 is a possible D gene (5 bases). The germline V gene encodes CDR1 SGHAT and CDR2 FQNNGV. The CDR3 loop spans 15 amino acids. V lost 5 bases and J 1 base, leaving 13 bases between the germline ends.

The J gene is TRBJ1-5, the V gene TRBV3-1 (or the pseudogene TRBV3-2); D call uncertain. CDR1 and CDR2 (germline): LGHDT, YNNKEL (reference sequence). Trimming removed 0 bases from V and 7 bases from J, with 10 bases in between. This CDR3 spans 14 amino acids. The CDR3 DNA follows: TGTGCCAGCAGCCAAGAGTTGGTGGGCCAGCCCCAGCATTTT. Protein product: CASSQELVGQPQHF.

This clone was seen just once. This rearrangement joins TRBV6-1 to TRBJ1-2; 7 bases align to TRBD1. This CDR3 has 15 residues. Germline V gene sequence: CDR1 MNHNS, CDR2 SASEGT. The V segment lost 3 bases and the J segment 4 bases; nucleotides outside the gene matches: 8. The chain's CDR3 is CASSDRTGSLYGYTF. In nucleotides, the CDR3 is TGTGCCAGCAGTGATAGGACAGGCTCTCTCTATGGCTACACCTTC.